Following are 12 T cell receptor beta chains from one sample sequenced in a study of control samples from healthy donors and cancer patients. Here immunoSEQ multiplex PCR was the method, and the copy in TCRdb shows in-frame clones only, minus some. The sample shows about 49,000 clones, about 92% of them seen only once. The sequenced sample was PBMCs. The source of these receptors is a man aged 30 to 39 with colorectal cancer.

V is TRBV7-2 and J is TRBJ1-3; tentatively, D is TRBD1 (6 bases). Per germline, CDR1 SGHTA and CDR2 FQGNSA. The CDR3 spans 16 residues. Between the trimmed V and J ends, which lost 0 bases and 1 base, there was a span of 10 bases. The chain's CDR3 is CASSLAGGRSGNTIYF. The CDR3 DNA follows: TGTGCCAGCAGCTTAGCAGGGGGGAGATCTGGAAACACCATATATTTT.

The V and J genes are TRBV4-1 and TRBJ1-3; possible D gene TRBD1, 6 bases. This CDR3 has 16 amino acids. The V end was cut by 1 base, the J end by 1 base, with 11 bases between. Germline loops: CDR1 MGHRA, CDR2 YSYEKL. CDR3 sequence (DNA): TGCGCCAGCAGCCAAGTTACGGACAGATCTGGAAACACCATATATTTT. Translating it yields CASSQVTDRSGNTIYF.

The chain combines TRBV20-1 with TRBJ2-1; D not resolved. V was cut by 3 bases and J by 3 bases, with 9 bases left in between. Germline V gene data show CDR1 as DFQATT and CDR2 as SNEGSKA (reference sequence). This CDR3 contains 13 residues. The CDR3 is CSASQGDYNEQFF. In nucleotides, the CDR3 is TGCAGTGCTAGTCAAGGTGACTACAATGAGCAGTTCTTC.

This rearrangement joins TRBV4-1 to TRBJ1-3; 8 positions match TRBD1. Germline values: CDR1 MGHRA, CDR2 YSYEKL. CDR3 length: 18 amino acids. V trimming: 0 bases; J trimming: 3 bases; junction bases outside the gene matches: 10. The CDR3 loop is CASSQELAGGDFGNTIYF. The DNA of the CDR3 is TGCGCCAGCAGCCAAGAGTTGGCAGGGGGCGATTTTGGAAACACCATATATTTT.

V gene TRBV7-2 combines with J gene TRBJ2-2; 8 bases are a match to TRBD1. This CDR3 is built from 19 residues. The V and J ends lost 2 bases and 0 bases, in that order; junction bases with no gene match: 11. The germline gives CDR1 SGHTA, CDR2 FQGNSA. The CDR3 loop reads CASSLKNRGTLTNTGELFF. The CDR3, as DNA: TGTGCCAGCAGCTTAAAAAACAGGGGGACCCTAACGAACACCGGGGAGCTGTTTTTT.

CDR3 in amino acids: CASSPTVSYEQYF. The CDR3 region has the DNA TGTGCCAGCAGCCCAACAGTCTCCTACGAGCAGTACTTC. The V gene is TRBV5-6, the J gene TRBJ2-7, with D unclear. With 4 bases removed from V and 0 bases from J, the gap between germline ends came to 8 bases. From germline, CDR1 is SGHDT and CDR2 YYEEEE. The CDR3 has 13 residues. Filled out from reference TRBV5-6 and TRBJ2-7, the complete variable domain reads DAGVTQSPTHLIKTRGQQVTLRCSPKSGHDTVSWYQQALGQGPQFIFQYYEEEERQRGNFPDRFSGHQFPNYSSELNVNALLLGDSALYLCASSPTVSYEQYFGPGTRLTVT.

The V gene is TRBV21-1, the J gene TRBJ1-2. TRBV21-1 is shown as a pseudogene. The CDR3 length is 15 residues. CDR3 region: CASSARGRGLLCYTF. The CDR3 nucleotides read TGTGCCAGCAGCGCCCGGGGGAGGGGTCTACTCTGCTACACCTTC.

V and J are TRBV7-2 and TRBJ1-2; D is uncertain. Trimming removed 5 bases at V and 6 bases at J, with 10 bases between. Per germline, CDR1 SGHTA and CDR2 FQGNSA. The CDR3 loop spans 12 amino acids. For the CDR3, the DNA is TGTGCCAGCAGCCCCCTGCGAAATGGCTACACCTTC. This sequence encodes CASSPLRNGYTF.

This clone has only one observation. V and J are TRBV7-2 and TRBJ2-5; 8 bases are a match to TRBD2. The length of the CDR3 is 15 residues. J gave up 3 bases and V 2 bases, and 5 bases lay outside the gene matches. Germline V gene sequence: CDR1 SGHTA, CDR2 FQGNSA. This chain's CDR3 is CASSLLGTREETQYF. The CDR3, as DNA: TGTGCCAGCAGCTTATTAGGGACTAGAGAAGAGACCCAGTACTTC.

The chain employs TRBV7-9 and TRBJ2-4; 7 positions match TRBD1. CDR3 length: 14 amino acids. Losses at the gene ends were 4 bases for V and 4 bases for J; bases not matched to a gene: 4. Germline V CDR1 and CDR2: SEHNR, FQNEAQ (reference sequence). CDR3 DNA: TGTGCCAGCAGCTCGCAGACAGGGAAAAACATTCAGTACTTC. It translates to CASSSQTGKNIQYF. Full variable domain (missing parts from reference TRBV7-9 and TRBJ2-4): DTGVSQNPRHKITKRGQNVTFRCDPISEHNRLYWYRQTLGQGPEFLTYFQNEAQLEKSRLLSDRFSAERPKGSFSTLEIQRTEQGDSAMYLCASSSQTGKNIQYFGAGTRLSVL.

The chain couples TRBV6-5 to TRBJ1-5; D gene ambiguous. V dropped 7 bases and J dropped 4 bases, with 17 bases sitting between them. Germline CDR1 MNHEY, CDR2 SVGAGI. The CDR3 loop spans 15 amino acids. The CDR3 is CASTLKGAGNQPQHF. The DNA of the CDR3 is TGTGCCAGCACCCTAAAGGGAGCGGGGAATCAGCCCCAGCATTTT.

The genes are TRBV3-1 (or the pseudogene TRBV3-2) and TRBJ1-3; D gene unclear. Germline values: CDR1 LGHDT, CDR2 YNNKEL (reference sequence). Trimming took off 4 bases at V and 7 bases at J, with 20 bases between the two ends. The CDR3 runs to 16 residues. CDR3 in amino acids: CASSRGGGQSRNTIYF. CDR3 in DNA: TGTGCCAGCAGCCGCGGTGGAGGCCAAAGTAGGAACACCATATATTTT.